A selection of T cell receptor beta chains follows, all from one sample in a study of cytomegalovirus exposure and HLA in healthy donors. The protocol was immunoSEQ multiplex PCR, while the TCRdb copy is restricted to in-frame clones and leaves out a portion. The sample has some 67,000 clones, 94% seen once. Material for sequencing was PBMCs. Every receptor here comes from a woman in her late teens or twenties in good health and CMV-seronegative. The CDR3 runs from the conserved cysteine through the conserved F or W. The D gene is left open where the match is weak. Rows give clone size only sometimes, using once, few, many, or a class for an expanded clone.

clone_size,d_call,j_call,v_call,cdr3_nt,cdr3_aa
.,TRBD1,TRBJ2-1,TRBV29-1,TGCAGCGTCGTCGTGGGACAGGGATACAATGAGCAGTTCTTC,CSVVVGQGYNEQFF
.,.,TRBJ2-1,TRBV7-2,TGTGCCAGCAGCTCCCTCCACAATGAGCAGTTCTTC,CASSSLHNEQFF
.,TRBD2,TRBJ2-1,TRBV27,TGTGCCAGCACCCCCGCCGGGGGGGGCAATGAGCAGTTCTTC,CASTPAGGGNEQFF
.,TRBD2,TRBJ2-2,TRBV4-2,TGTGCCAGCAGCCAACCAACTAGCGGGGGGAACACCGGGGAGCTGTTTTTT,CASSQPTSGGNTGELFF
.,.,TRBJ2-4,TRBV9,TGTGCCAGCAGCCTCGACCCCGGGACAAGGGAGACTGTTCAGTACTTC,CASSLDPGTRETVQYF
.,.,TRBJ2-7,TRBV7-9,TGTGCCAGCAGTCACCTGGATGGAGGGGCCGGGGCCGAGCAGTACTTC,CASSHLDGGAGAEQYF
once,.,TRBJ2-2,TRBV7-9,TGTGCCGACCGGAGGGACCTCACCGGGGAGCTGTTTTTT,CADRRDLTGELFF
few,TRBD2,TRBJ2-5,TRBV5-8,TGTGCCAGCAGCTTGGGGCGGACTAGCGTACACCAAGAGACCCAGTACTTC,CASSLGRTSVHQETQYF
.,.,TRBJ1-1,TRBV19,TGTGCCACAAGAGGGATTGAAGCTTTCTTT,CATRGIEAFF
.,TRBD1,TRBJ1-3,TRBV6-1,TGTGCCAGCAGTGAAAGGACAGGGGAAGGAAACACCATATATTTT,CASSERTGEGNTIYF
.,.,TRBJ2-3,TRBV7-2,TGTGCCAGCAGCCCTGGGGCTAGCGTAGATACGCAGTATTTT,CASSPGASVDTQYF
.,TRBD2,TRBJ2-7,TRBV4-2,TGTGCCAGCAGCCAAGGAGGACTAGCGGGTACCTACGAGCAGTACTTC,CASSQGGLAGTYEQYF
once,.,TRBJ1-2,TRBV27,TGTGCCAGCAGTTTATTAGCAACAGGGCCTAACTATGGCTACACCTTC,CASSLLATGPNYGYTF